A single sample is the source of the 19 T cell receptor beta chains below, sequenced in a study of CD8 T cells in ankylosing spondylitis. Antigens of these TCRs are unknown. Study outcomes and limitations: About 8 highly homologous variants formed a TCR beta motif that appeared characteristic of ankylosing spondylitis blood.

TCRdb re-derived calls from the 5' RACE reads in MiXCR, one entry per CDR3 protein. The sample lists 100,000 or so distinct CDR3 sequences, around 8.3% occurring once. The specimen sequenced was blood, either unsorted or a sorted T cell fraction (not recorded which). The origin of the receptors is a male donor with ankylosing spondylitis.

This rearrangement joins TRBV20-1 to TRBJ2-5, with a possible D match to TRBD1 (5 bases). Deletions cut 0 bases from V and 1 base from J, with 12 bases between. The V gene's germline CDR1 is DFQATT and CDR2 SNEGSKA (reference sequence). The CDR3 contains 15 residues. The CDR3 nucleotides read TGCAGTGCTAGAGATAAGGGGTGGACCCAAGAGACCCAGTACTTC. Amino acids: CSARDKGWTQETQYF.

This clonotype was seen many times. The J gene is TRBJ2-3, the V gene TRBV29-1, with D unresolved. The CDR3 loop spans 11 amino acids. The V end was cut by 8 bases, the J end by 4 bases, with 10 bases between. Germline CDR1 is SQVTM and CDR2 is ANQGSEA. CDR3 nucleotide sequence: TGCAGCTTTCGGCCGGCAGATACGCAGTATTTT. Its protein product is CSFRPADTQYF.

This clonotype occurred a few times. V and J are TRBV11-2 and TRBJ2-1; D may be TRBD1 (6 bases). The CDR3 runs to 16 residues. Trimming left V 0 bases short and J 5 bases short, with 14 bases between. Looked up from germline, CDR1 is SGHAT and CDR2 is FQNNGV. The DNA of the CDR3 is TGTGCCAGCAGCTTAGATCGGCTAGACAGGAACAATGAGCAGTTCTTC. The encoded protein is CASSLDRLDRNNEQFF. Based on the CDR3 plus reference TRBV11-2 and TRBJ2-1, the full variable domain is EAGVAQSPRYKIIEKRQSVAFWCNPISGHATLYWYQQILGQGPKLLIQFQNNGVVDDSQLPKDRFSAERLKGVDSTLKIQPAKLEDSAVYLCASSLDRLDRNNEQFFGPGTRLTVL.

At least ten counts were recorded for this clonotype. This rearrangement joins TRBV9 to TRBJ2-5; 9 bases line up with TRBD2. The ends lost 3 bases at V and 2 bases at J; junction bases unmatched: 17. CDR3 length: 19 residues. Per the germline V gene, CDR1 is SGDLS and CDR2 is YYNGEE. In DNA form, the CDR3 reads TGTGCCAGCAGCGCGACAGGTCGGTCGTCTAGCGGGAATCAAGAGACCCAGTACTTC. Amino acid sequence: CASSATGRSSSGNQETQYF.

The V gene is TRBV4-1, the J gene TRBJ1-1; D is perhaps TRBD1 (5 bases). CDR1 and CDR2 from the germline V gene are MGHRA and YSYEKL. CDR3 length equals 13 residues. With 4 bases removed from V and 3 bases from J, the gap between germline ends came to 9 bases. CDR3 amino acids: CASSRGVDTEAFF. The CDR3 DNA reads TGCGCCAGCAGCCGGGGGGTTGACACTGAAGCTTTCTTT.

This clonotype was counted many times. The chain carries TRBV7-9 and TRBJ2-3; possible D gene TRBD2, 6 bases. Trimming shortened V by 2 bases and J by 5 bases, and 20 bases separated the two germline ends. Per the germline V gene, CDR1 is SEHNR and CDR2 is FQNEAQ (reference sequence). CDR3 length: 17 residues. For the CDR3, the DNA is TGTGCCAGCAGCTTAATTCAGCTAGCGAGCCTGTTAGATACGCAGTATTTT. Translated, it gives CASSLIQLASLLDTQYF. Using reference TRBV7-9 and TRBJ2-3 for the parts outside the CDR3, the full variable domain is DTGVSQNPRHKITKRGQNVTFRCDPISEHNRLYWYRQTLGQGPEFLTYFQNEAQLEKSRLLSDRFSAERPKGSFSTLEIQRTEQGDSAMYLCASSLIQLASLLDTQYFGPGTRLTVL.

The genes are TRBV20-1 and TRBJ2-3; TRBD2 aligns across 7 bases. CDR1 and CDR2 from the germline V gene are DFQATT and SNEGSKA (reference sequence). The CDR3 covers 14 residues. Trimming at V came to 3 bases and at J to 2 bases, leaving 5 bases not matched to a gene. The CDR3 DNA sequence: TGCAGTGCTAGTGGACTAGGAATCACAGATACGCAGTATTTT. The encoded protein is CSASGLGITDTQYF.

This clonotype was counted many times. The chain carries TRBV30 and TRBJ2-3; 9 bases match TRBD1. Germline V gives CDR1 GTSNPN, CDR2 SVGIG (reference sequence). This CDR3 is 13 amino acids long. The junction had 8 bases not matched to a gene; V was cut back by 7 bases and J by 6 bases. Here the CDR3 DNA reads TGTGCCTTAGAACAGGGGGCTGGGGATACGCAGTATTTT. Protein: CALEQGAGDTQYF. Combining the CDR3 with reference TRBV30 and TRBJ2-3 gives the whole variable domain SQTIHQWPATLVQPVGSPLSLECTVEGTSNPNLYWYRQAAGRGLQLLFYSVGIGQISSEVPQNLSASRPQDRQFILSSKKLLLSDSGFYLCALEQGAGDTQYFGPGTRLTVL.

A few counts support this clonotype. The chain uses TRBV7-8 and TRBJ2-1; possibly TRBD2 for D (6 bases). Trimming left V 5 bases short and J 2 bases short, with 22 bases between. CDR1 SGHVS and CDR2 FQNEAQ come from the germline V gene. CDR3 length: 18 residues. The CDR3 bases are TGTGCCAGCAGCCCCGTGGTTGTCTGGGGGGATACCTACAATGAGCAGTTCTTC. It codes for CASSPVVVWGDTYNEQFF.

As concerns this clonotype: The junction departs from germline at one end; a sequencing error may be responsible. V is TRBV4-1 and J is TRBJ2-4; a possible D gene is TRBD2 (5 bases). The CDR3 runs 9 residues. Germline lookup yields CDR1 MGHRA and CDR2 YSYEKL. The CDR3 is CASSQRGHF. Written as DNA, the CDR3 is TGCGCCAGCAGCCAACGCGGGCACTTC.

The V and J genes are TRBV4-2 and TRBJ2-3; tentative D call: TRBD2 (6 bases). This CDR3 has 16 amino acids. Germline loops: CDR1 LGHNA, CDR2 YNFKEQ. V was pared by 1 base and J by 2 bases, with 13 bases between. The CDR3 bases are TGTGCCAGCAGCCAAGTCAGCGGCGGGATCACAGATACGCAGTATTTT. Translating gives CASSQVSGGITDTQYF.

This clonotype was recorded at least ten times. This sequence joins TRBV5-6 and TRBJ2-7, with D tentatively TRBD1 or TRBD2 (5 bases each). The CDR3 runs 17 residues. V was shortened by 0 bases and J by 3 bases, with 19 bases between the two germline ends. CDR1 SGHDT and CDR2 YYEEEE come from the germline V gene. The CDR3 reads CASSLEGKGPAFYEQYF. CDR3 sequence (DNA): TGTGCCAGCAGCTTGGAAGGAAAGGGACCAGCCTTCTACGAGCAGTACTTC.

In the case of this clonotype: At one end the junction does not follow the germline gene, possibly because of a read error. The CDR3 protein is CVSSHAETQYF. The CDR3, as DNA: TGTGTCAGCAGCCACGCGGAGACCCAGTACTTC. The chain has TRBV3-1 and TRBJ2-5; D unclear. The CDR3 runs to 11 residues. Germline V lookup: CDR1 LGHDT, CDR2 YNNKEL (reference sequence).

Only one count was recorded for this clonotype. One junction end disagrees with the germline gene, perhaps due to a read error. This chain connects TRBV7-8 to TRBJ2-3; D is unclear. This CDR3 comprises 18 residues. In germline, CDR1 is SGHVS, CDR2 FQNEAQ. CDR3: CASSPRADVGESTDTQYF. The CDR3 nucleotides are TGTGCCAGCAGCCCCCGGGCGGATGTGGGCGAAAGCACGGATACGCAGTATTTT.

CDR3 sequence (DNA): TGTGCCAGCAGCCCCCGTACAGGGAATCCAGAGACCCAGTACTTC. Encoded protein: CASSPRTGNPETQYF. The chain links TRBV7-9 to TRBJ2-5; weak D call: TRBD1 (6 bases). Germline loops: CDR1 SEHNR, CDR2 FQNEAQ (reference sequence). The V end lost 5 bases, the J end lost 4 bases, and 17 bases lay between the germline ends. The CDR3 length is 15 residues.

Only a few counts were recorded for this clonotype. The chain couples TRBV12-3 or TRBV12-4 to TRBJ2-1; 10 bases fit TRBD2. Trimming removed 3 bases from V and 8 bases from J; junction bases left unmatched: 10. The CDR3 is made up of 16 amino acids. CDR3 in DNA: TGTGCCAGCAGTTTCGGGGGACTAGCGTTTTTCCATGAGCAGTTCTTC. Translation: CASSFGGLAFFHEQFF.

At least ten counts were recorded for this clonotype. This chain uses TRBV3-1 with TRBJ2-1; 10 bases match TRBD2. The germline V gene has CDR1 LGHDT and CDR2 YNNKEL (reference sequence). V was pared by 2 bases and J by 4 bases, with 5 bases of the junction left unmatched. The CDR3 is 16 amino acids. The CDR3 DNA is TGTGCCAGCAGCCAATTCCCAGCGGGAGGGTACAATGAGCAGTTCTTC. Amino acids: CASSQFPAGGYNEQFF.

The chain is built from TRBV12-3 or TRBV12-4 and TRBJ2-5, with TRBD2 matching over 8 bases. Trimming removed 7 bases from V and 5 bases from J; junction bases left unmatched: 15. This CDR3 spans 16 amino acids. The DNA for the CDR3 is TGTGCCAGCACCGGTTCCGAGCGGGAGAGTTGGGAGACCCAGTACTTC. It encodes CASTGSERESWETQYF.

V and J are TRBV2 and TRBJ2-5; D is undetermined. CDR3 length: 13 residues. Germline V gene data show CDR1 as SNHLY and CDR2 as FYNNEI. Trimming took 4 bases from V and 2 from J, leaving 8 bases between them. The CDR3 loop is CASSGLDQETQYF. Here the CDR3 DNA reads TGTGCCAGCAGTGGACTGGATCAAGAGACCCAGTACTTC.